The entry that follows covers one T cell receptor (beta chain) sequence. In the authors' methods: Counts of nucleated cells, estimated from reference gene primer amplification, were obtained. Sequencing was performed with immunoSEQ multiplex PCR; in TCRdb, only in-frame clones are kept and a portion is missing. That table supplies the V and J calls and clone size; D and trimming were determined from the DNA. The sample yields 160,000 or so clones, approximately 80% seen once. Unmatched junction bases numbered 4, after V lost 0 bases and J lost 4 bases. Germline V gives CDR1 SEHNR, CDR2 FQNEAQ (reference sequence). The CDR3 contains 16 residues. These data are taken from a study of blood T cell repertoires in COVID-19. Study-wide context: Samples representing acute and convalescent COVID-19 were sourced from the United States, Italy and Spain.

This receptor was identified in a human donor in a cohort sampled during active COVID-19. The sequenced sample consisted of peripheral blood. This sequence joins TRBV7-9 and TRBJ2-1; 9 nucleotides align to TRBD2. CDR3 region: CASSLATSGYYNEQFF. The CDR3 nucleotides are TGTGCCAGCAGCTTAGCGACTAGCGGATATTACAATGAGCAGTTCTTC.